The 14 T cell receptor beta chains reported below all come from one sample, sequenced in a study of response to subunit inactivated influenza vaccine. TCRdb used MiXCR to reprocess the RT-PCR reads, holding one entry per CDR3 protein. The sample lists hundreds of thousands of distinct CDR3 sequences; around 13% were seen once. The material sequenced was PBMCs from blood, taken 40 to 50 days after vaccination. These TCRs come from a man aged 45-65 years who received an inactivated influenza vaccine.

This clonotype was counted only a few times. V gene TRBV9 combines with J gene TRBJ2-7, with D perhaps matching TRBD2 (5 bases). Per germline, CDR1 SGDLS and CDR2 YYNGEE. The CDR3 is made up of 15 amino acids. V was shortened by 4 bases and J by 0 bases, with 14 bases between the two germline ends. CDR3 loop: CASSPSGESSYEQYF. The DNA for the CDR3 is TGTGCCAGCAGCCCCTCCGGGGAGAGCTCCTACGAGCAGTACTTC.

The chain joins TRBV24-1 to TRBJ2-1; 12 bases are a match to TRBD1. The CDR3 is 17 residues long. J gave up 7 bases and V 2 bases, and 8 bases lay outside the gene matches. Germline loops: CDR1 KGHDR, CDR2 SFDVKD. The CDR3 nucleotides read TGTGCCACCAGTGATTACATGGGACAGGGGGCGGTAAATGAGCAGTTCTTC. Its translation is CATSDYMGQGAVNEQFF.

This clonotype turned up a few times. The chain links TRBV4-3 to TRBJ2-2; 8 bases are a match to TRBD1. The ends lost 1 base at V and 8 bases at J; junction bases unmatched: 9. The CDR3 covers 16 residues. CDR1 and CDR2 from the germline V gene are LGHNA and YSLEER. CDR3 in DNA: TGCGCCAGCAGCCAAGGCCCCAGGGGGCTAAGAGGGGAGCTGTTTTTT. Translated, it gives CASSQGPRGLRGELFF.

The rearrangement joins TRBV18 to TRBJ1-1, with a weak D call TRBD1 (6 bases). Germline V gene data show CDR1 as KGHSH and CDR2 as LQKENI. CDR3 length: 15 residues. The V gene lost 2 bases and the J gene lost 6 bases, with 16 bases spanning the gap. The CDR3 DNA reads TGTGCCAGCTCACCATACAGACAGGCCTCGGCTGAAGCTTTCTTT. Translating it yields CASSPYRQASAEAFF.

This clonotype was counted between two and nine times. The chain carries TRBV11-2 and TRBJ2-3; 10 nucleotides agree with TRBD2. CDR3 length: 18 amino acids. Germline loops: CDR1 SGHAT, CDR2 FQNNGV. V was pared by 5 bases and J by 5 bases, with 16 bases of the junction left unmatched. The CDR3 coding sequence is TGTGCCAGCAGCAAATTCACCACAGGACTAGCGGAGGGAGATACGCAGTATTTT. Translation gives CASSKFTTGLAEGDTQYF.

The genes are TRBV28 and TRBJ2-1; D remains ambiguous. There are 11 residues in the CDR3. The V gene's germline CDR1 is MDHEN and CDR2 SYDVKM. Trimming took off 6 bases at V and 6 bases at J, with 6 bases between the two ends. CDR3 protein: CASRVRNEQFF. The CDR3 nucleotides are TGTGCCAGCAGGGTTCGCAATGAGCAGTTCTTC.

This clonotype has more than one count but fewer than ten. V is TRBV6-4 and J is TRBJ1-1, with unresolved D. The germline CDR1 and CDR2 sequences are MRHNA and SNTAGT. Trimming cost V 6 bases and J 5 bases, with 16 bases left between them. This CDR3 region has 14 residues. CDR3 DNA sequence: TGTGCCAGCAGCCGGGAGGGCGCGCTAACTGAAGCTTTCTTT. Residues: CASSREGALTEAFF.

The table lists this clonotype with a few counts. This chain connects TRBV7-2 to TRBJ2-3; D not resolved. CDR3 size: 13 residues. The V gene lost 5 bases and the J gene lost 4 bases, with 10 bases spanning the gap. The V gene's germline CDR1 is SGHTA and CDR2 FQGNSA. The CDR3, as DNA: TGTGCCAGCAGCCAGTCGGCGGCAGATACGCAGTATTTT. As protein: CASSQSAADTQYF.

This clonotype was seen more than once but under ten times. The rearrangement links TRBV20-1 to TRBJ1-2; D unresolved. Germline V gene data show CDR1 as DFQATT and CDR2 as SNEGSKA (reference sequence). The CDR3 loop spans 12 amino acids. V was pared by 5 bases and J by 8 bases, with 15 bases between. CDR3 bases: TGCAGTGCTGTCGACGGTGTCCAAGGCTACACCTTC. The encoded protein is CSAVDGVQGYTF.

This clonotype occurred many times. The chain carries TRBV27 and TRBJ2-7; D possibly uses TRBD1 or TRBD2 (5 bases each). Deletions cut 8 bases from V and 7 bases from J, with 15 bases between. CDR1 and CDR2 from the germline V gene are MNHEY and SMNVEV (reference sequence). CDR3 size: 12 residues. Here the CDR3 reads CASRDLRGEQYF. Written as DNA, the CDR3 is TGTGCCAGCCGGGACCTCCGGGGTGAGCAGTACTTC.

This clonotype was detected many times. The rearrangement links TRBV12-3 or TRBV12-4 to TRBJ1-2; D might be TRBD1 (6 bases). This CDR3 contains 15 residues. Deletions cut 6 bases from V and 5 bases from J, with 19 bases between. The CDR3 sequence is CASSLGQGIGYGYTF. Written as DNA, the CDR3 is TGTGCCAGCAGCCTTGGTCAGGGGATTGGGTATGGCTACACCTTC.

The rearrangement links TRBV6-1 to TRBJ2-1; 9 nucleotides match TRBD2. Trimming took 4 bases from V and 7 from J; bases not matched to a gene: 5. The CDR3 totals 14 residues. CDR1 and CDR2 from the germline V gene are MNHNS and SASEGT. The DNA for the CDR3 is TGTGCCAGCAGTGTAGCGGGAGTTAATAATGAGCAGTTCTTC. Translated: CASSVAGVNNEQFF.

This clonotype has only a few counts. V gene TRBV15 combines with J gene TRBJ2-1; 8 bases are shared with TRBD2. The V gene's germline CDR1 is LNHNV and CDR2 YYDKDF (reference sequence). With 0 bases clipped from V and 3 bases from J, the junction kept 10 bases outside the gene matches. The CDR3 contains 18 residues. The CDR3 is CATSRDPGAGVRYNEQFF. The CDR3 DNA is TGTGCCACCAGCAGAGACCCGGGAGCGGGAGTTCGCTACAATGAGCAGTTCTTC.

This sequence joins TRBV5-1 and TRBJ1-2; D not resolved. Trimming left V 0 bases short and J 4 bases short, with 13 bases between. The length of the CDR3 is 15 residues. CDR1 and CDR2 from the germline V gene are SGHRS and YFSETQ. CDR3 sequence reads: CASSLALGSSYGYTF. The DNA of the CDR3 is TGCGCCAGCAGCTTGGCCTTAGGGTCCAGCTATGGCTACACCTTC.